This T cell receptor (beta chain) is from a study of blood T cell repertoires in COVID-19. Some clones are missing from TCRdb's copy, which holds only in-frame ones; the method was immunoSEQ multiplex PCR. There are 170,000 or so clones in the sample; around 87% occur only once, and approximately 12% lies in the top ten. V lost 4 bases and J lost 5, with 10 bases in between. The CDR3 is 13 amino acids. Germline CDR1 reads SGHRS; CDR2 reads YFSETQ. The material sequenced was peripheral blood. The chain employs TRBV5-1 and TRBJ2-1, with D perhaps TRBD2 (5 bases). This TCR was recovered from a woman in her seventies with COVID-19, enrolled during active disease. DNA of the CDR3: TGCGCCAGCAGCCCCGGGGTCAACAATGAGCAGTTCTTC. Translation gives CASSPGVNNEQFF.